The sample holds a few counts of the clone carrying this T cell receptor (beta chain). Its antigen is as yet unknown. Researchers isolated CD4+ T cells once about eleven days of culture had elapsed. Participants each got two BNT162b2 or mRNA-1273 vaccine doses. The CDR3 totals 14 residues. V lost 0 bases, J lost 4 bases, and 9 bases lay in between. The germline V gene encodes CDR1 SGHAT and CDR2 FQNNGV. The sample is drawn from a study of vaccination effects on CD4 cells after COVID-19. Produced via immunoSEQ multiplex PCR; TCRdb's table is partial and in-frame only. The data hold 65,000 to 90,000 clones, with approximately 73% observed a single time. Overall study findings and caveats: Late after vaccination, infection- and vaccine-induced clones showed marked clonal contraction.

The sequence derives from a human donor who received a COVID-19 vaccine. This chain joins TRBV11-2 and TRBJ1-2; D uncertain. Source: CD4+ T cells from PBMCs cultured without peptide, taken after COVID-19 vaccination. The CDR3: CASSLESRFYGYTF. The CDR3 bases are TGTGCCAGCAGCTTAGAGAGCAGGTTCTATGGCTACACCTTC. Full variable domain (outside the CDR3, taken from reference TRBV11-2 and TRBJ1-2): EAGVAQSPRYKIIEKRQSVAFWCNPISGHATLYWYQQILGQGPKLLIQFQNNGVVDDSQLPKDRFSAERLKGVDSTLKIQPAKLEDSAVYLCASSLESRFYGYTFGSGTRLTVV.